The text below deals with one T cell receptor (beta chain). Authors' methods: By means of reference gene primer amplification, nucleated cell counts were estimated. Assay: immunoSEQ multiplex PCR; the TCRdb copy retains only in-frame clones and omits some. That table supplies the V and J calls and clone size; D and trimming were determined from the DNA. The repertoire includes fewer than 80,000 clones, about 86% of them detected once, and around 6% sits in the top ten. Patients in Seattle were enrolled during active infection, then followed longitudinally. This specimen belongs to a study of blood T cell repertoires in COVID-19. Study-level information: T cells, B-cell-depleted T cells, or PBMCs provided the cDNA or gDNA that served as material.

Germline-derived CDR1 and CDR2 are SGDLS and YYNGEE. V lost 3 bases, J lost 1 base, and 5 bases stayed unmatched. The CDR3 loop spans 15 amino acids. The chain is built from TRBV9 and TRBJ1-1; TRBD1 matches 8 bases. Sequencing used peripheral blood. The sequence was obtained from a man older than 75 with COVID-19, enrolled during active disease. CDR3 in DNA: TGTGCCAGCAGCGACGACAGGGGAGGGAACACTGAAGCTTTCTTT. This gives the protein CASSDDRGGNTEAFF.